The 20 T cell receptor beta chains listed next were all sequenced from one sample in a study of CD8+ T cells in alopecia areata. Regarding treatment: oral pan-JAK inhibitor, 5-10 mg twice daily. After isolation, RNA underwent reverse transcription to generate cDNA as the sequencing template. Produced via immunoSEQ multiplex PCR; TCRdb's table is partial and in-frame only. The repertoire holds approximately 90,000 clones, more than 65% seen once, with 15% to 20% in the top ten. This specimen consisted of CD8+ T cells sorted from blood, obtained at week 44, from a patient treated with tofacitinib. Receptors were obtained from a human donor with alopecia areata.

The chain recombines TRBV30 with TRBJ2-1; a weak D match, TRBD2 (7 bases). The CDR3 extends over 14 amino acids. Trimming took 5 bases from V and 9 from J, leaving 20 bases between them. The germline V gene encodes CDR1 GTSNPN and CDR2 SVGIG (reference sequence). The CDR3 DNA reads as TGTGCCTGGGCCCCAAGGGGGGGGCCGGGTGAGCAGTTCTTC. This sequence encodes CAWAPRGGPGEQFF.

This clone was found a few times. This chain connects TRBV13 to TRBJ2-1; 7 positions match TRBD2. V shed 7 bases, J shed 0 bases, and the junction held 6 bases outside the gene matches. The germline CDR1 and CDR2 sequences are PRHDT and FYEKMQ (reference sequence). The CDR3 totals 15 residues. CDR3 in DNA: TGTGCCAGCAACCGGGGGGAGAGCTCCTACAATGAGCAGTTCTTC. Translation gives CASNRGESSYNEQFF.

V and J are TRBV10-2 and TRBJ2-1, with no clear D. Germline V gives CDR1 WSHSY, CDR2 SAAADI. There are 11 residues in the CDR3. Trimming cost V 6 bases and J 9 bases, with 9 bases left between them. CDR3 protein: CASRQGSEQFF. The CDR3 region has the DNA TGCGCCAGCAGGCAAGGATCTGAGCAGTTCTTC.

This clone was found a few times. In DNA, the CDR3 is TGTGCCAGCAGCCCCGGGGGAAGCGGGGGGGTTAGAGATACGCAGTATTTT. This sequence encodes CASSPGGSGGVRDTQYF. This chain connects TRBV7-8 to TRBJ2-3; TRBD2 aligns across 10 bases. Unmatched junction bases numbered 13, after V lost 5 bases and J lost 5 bases. Germline V gene sequence: CDR1 SGHVS, CDR2 FQNEAQ. The CDR3 runs to 17 residues.

This clone was detected a few times. Distinct nucleotide sequences in the sample also encode this CDR3. The CDR3 protein is CASSQDGKGGTDTQYF. In DNA form, the CDR3 reads TGCGCCAGCAGCCAAGATGGTAAAGGGGGGACAGATACGCAGTATTTT. This rearrangement joins TRBV4-3 to TRBJ2-3; the D call may be TRBD1 or TRBD2 (6 bases each). Germline V gives CDR1 LGHNA, CDR2 YSLEER. The CDR3 runs to 16 residues. V gave up 0 bases and J gave up 3 bases, with 13 bases separating them.

The V gene is TRBV7-9, the J gene TRBJ1-2; 8 bases agree with TRBD1. Trimming took 5 bases from V and 6 from J; bases not matched to a gene: 5. This CDR3 contains 13 residues. Germline CDR1 reads SEHNR; CDR2 reads FQNEAQ (reference sequence). The CDR3 loop is CASSPDRVNGYTF. The CDR3 DNA follows: TGTGCCAGCAGCCCGGACAGGGTTAATGGCTACACCTTC.

The chain is built from TRBV19 and TRBJ1-5; 7 bases are a match to TRBD1. Per the germline V gene, CDR1 is LNHDA and CDR2 is SQIVND (reference sequence). Losses at the gene ends were 11 bases for V and 4 bases for J; bases not matched to a gene: 8. The CDR3 spans 13 residues. CDR3: CASRQGRNQPQHF. For the CDR3, the DNA is TGTGCCTCCAGACAGGGAAGGAATCAGCCCCAGCATTTT.

The chain joins TRBV7-9 to TRBJ1-2; D call uncertain. Germline V lookup: CDR1 SEHNR, CDR2 FQNEAQ (reference sequence). The CDR3 sequence is 14 residues long. The V and J ends lost 0 bases and 8 bases respectively, with 13 bases between them. The CDR3 sequence: CASSLAGPLRGYTF. In DNA, the CDR3 is TGTGCCAGCAGCTTAGCTGGACCCCTAAGAGGCTACACCTTC.

This clone occurred a few times. The genes are TRBV9 and TRBJ1-1; 9 bases line up with TRBD1. V dropped 3 bases and J dropped 3; count of bases not matched to a gene: 3. This CDR3 spans 14 amino acids. Per the germline V gene, CDR1 is SGDLS and CDR2 is YYNGEE. The CDR3 nucleotides are TGTGCCAGCAGCGGACAGGGGGTCCACACTGAAGCTTTCTTT. Protein product: CASSGQGVHTEAFF.

This clone was picked up a small number of times. V and J are TRBV15 and TRBJ1-1; the match to TRBD1 covers 8 bases. Germline V gene lookup returns CDR1 LNHNV and CDR2 YYDKDF (reference sequence). The trim removed 4 bases at V and 4 bases at J, leaving 8 bases unmatched. This CDR3 spans 15 amino acids. Here the CDR3 reads CATSKPGGFSTEAFF. The CDR3 DNA sequence: TGTGCCACCAGCAAACCAGGGGGCTTTTCCACTGAAGCTTTCTTT.

V is TRBV10-2 and J is TRBJ1-2, with 7 nucleotides matching TRBD1. The CDR3 contains 13 residues. V dropped 4 bases and J dropped 7; count of bases not matched to a gene: 6. Germline values: CDR1 WSHSY, CDR2 SAAADI. Written as DNA, the CDR3 is TGCGCCAGCAGTGGAGGGGGCGATAGTGGCTACACCTTC. Translating it yields CASSGGGDSGYTF.

The J gene is TRBJ2-7, the V gene TRBV5-6; TRBD1 matches at 7 bases. This CDR3 contains 14 residues. Germline CDR1 is SGHDT and CDR2 is YYEEEE. The V segment lost 4 bases and the J segment 5 bases; nucleotides outside the gene matches: 9. CDR3 amino acids: CASSPTGDENEQYF. The CDR3 region has the DNA TGTGCCAGCAGCCCTACAGGGGACGAGAACGAGCAGTACTTC.

This chain links TRBV18 with TRBJ1-1; a weak D match, TRBD1 (5 bases). The CDR3 is 14 residues long. Germline values: CDR1 KGHSH, CDR2 LQKENI. The V gene lost 6 bases and the J gene lost 0 bases, with 11 bases spanning the gap. CDR3 nucleotide sequence: TGTGCCAGCTCGCGCAGGGAGATGAACACTGAAGCTTTCTTT. As protein: CASSRREMNTEAFF.

The rearrangement links TRBV19 to TRBJ2-1; the match to TRBD2 covers 8 bases. The ends lost 6 bases at V and 5 bases at J; junction bases unmatched: 6. This CDR3 is built from 14 residues. Germline-derived CDR1 and CDR2 are LNHDA and SQIVND (reference sequence). CDR3 bases: TGTGCCAGTAGCTTAGCGGGATCAGACAATGAGCAGTTCTTC. Its protein product is CASSLAGSDNEQFF. The full variable domain, its missing parts supplied by reference TRBV19 and TRBJ2-1, is DGGITQSPKYLFRKEGQNVTLSCEQNLNHDAMYWYRQDPGQGLRLIYYSQIVNDFQKGDIAEGYSVSREKKESFPLTVTSAQKNPTAFYLCASSLAGSDNEQFFGPGTRLTVL.

This clone showed up just a few times. The CDR3: CSGLQGTEAFF. The CDR3 DNA reads as TGCAGCGGACTACAGGGCACTGAAGCTTTCTTT. The V gene is TRBV29-1, the J gene TRBJ1-1, with TRBD1 as a possible D gene (6 bases). With 7 bases removed from V and 4 bases from J, the gap between germline ends came to 10 bases. Germline V gene data show CDR1 as SQVTM and CDR2 as ANQGSEA. There are 11 residues in the CDR3. Filled out from reference TRBV29-1 and TRBJ1-1, the complete variable domain reads SAVISQKPSRDICQRGTSLTIQCQVDSQVTMMFWYRQQPGQSLTLIATANQGSEATYESGFVIDKFPISRPNLTFSTLTVSNMSPEDSSIYLCSGLQGTEAFFGQGTRLTVV.

This clone was detected only a few times. The chain links TRBV7-2 to TRBJ1-1; no reliable D call. The CDR3 is made up of 13 amino acids. Deletions cut 5 bases from V and 4 bases from J, with 11 bases between. CDR1 SGHTA and CDR2 FQGNSA come from the germline V gene. The chain's CDR3 is CASSPYSGTEAFF. The DNA for the CDR3 is TGTGCCAGCAGCCCCTACTCTGGCACTGAAGCTTTCTTT.

This clone was recorded once. The J gene is TRBJ2-1, the V gene TRBV4-3; 8 bases are a match to TRBD1. Germline values: CDR1 LGHNA, CDR2 YSLEER. The V and J ends lost 0 bases and 6 bases, in that order; junction bases with no gene match: 7. CDR3 length equals 16 residues. This chain's CDR3 is CASSQERVQGVNEQFF. The CDR3 bases are TGCGCCAGCAGCCAAGAGCGGGTACAGGGGGTCAATGAGCAGTTCTTC.

The chain's CDR3 is CASSSNPGTGELFF. The CDR3 bases are TGTGCCAGCAGCTCGAATCCAGGAACCGGGGAGCTGTTTTTT. This chain joins TRBV7-9 and TRBJ2-2; D is ambiguous. CDR1 is SEHNR and CDR2 is FQNEAQ in the germline V gene (reference sequence). There are 14 residues in the CDR3. Trimming cost V 4 bases and J 5 bases, with 11 bases left between them.

The CDR3 loop reads CASSIGGTFSYEQYF. DNA for the CDR3: TGTGCCAGTAGTATAGGGGGGACATTTTCCTACGAGCAGTACTTC. The chain links TRBV19 to TRBJ2-7; D might be TRBD1 (6 bases). The V end lost 1 base, the J end lost 1 base, and 11 bases lay between the germline ends. Germline V gives CDR1 LNHDA, CDR2 SQIVND (reference sequence). The CDR3 spans 15 residues.

This chain joins TRBV30 and TRBJ1-5, with D unclear. The length of the CDR3 is 13 residues. Germline assignment: CDR1 GTSNPN and CDR2 SVGIG (reference sequence). Trimming shortened V by 0 bases and J by 5 bases, and 8 bases separated the two germline ends. The CDR3 region has the DNA TGTGCCTGGAGTGTAGGCAAATATCAGCCCCAGCATTTT. As protein: CAWSVGKYQPQHF.